Each of the 5 T cell receptor beta chains below was sequenced from the same sample in a study of blood T cell repertoires in COVID-19. Assay: immunoSEQ multiplex PCR; the TCRdb copy retains only in-frame clones and omits some. The sample includes tens of thousands of clones, around 90% of them seen just once. The sample was peripheral blood. These receptors came from a woman older than 75 with active or convalescent COVID-19.

The chain links TRBV6-5 to TRBJ2-1, with D maybe TRBD2 (5 bases). This CDR3 contains 15 residues. CDR1 and CDR2 (germline): MNHEY, SVGAGI. Trimming removed 6 bases from V and 4 bases from J, with 16 bases in between. The DNA for the CDR3 is TGTGCCAGCAGCCGAACCGGGGTGCTTTACAATGAGCAGTTCTTC. Its translation: CASSRTGVLYNEQFF.

CDR3 protein: CASSLLYEQYF. The CDR3 DNA is TGTGCCAGCAGTCTCCTTTACGAGCAGTACTTC. This chain links TRBV28 with TRBJ2-7; D gene uncertain. V lost 5 bases to trimming and J lost 4 bases, with 6 bases between them. Germline V CDR1 and CDR2: MDHEN, SYDVKM. CDR3 length: 11 amino acids.

The chain is built from TRBV5-1 and TRBJ2-1, with 8 positions matching TRBD2. J lost 6 bases, V lost 4 bases, and 9 bases had no gene match. The CDR3 runs 15 residues. Looked up from germline, CDR1 is SGHRS and CDR2 is YFSETQ. In nucleotides, the CDR3 is TGCGCCAGCAGCAAGATACCGGGACTAGGCAATGAGCAGTTCTTC. Residues: CASSKIPGLGNEQFF.

Here the CDR3 reads CASSDWGLSYGYTF. DNA for the CDR3: TGTGCCAGCAGTGATTGGGGGCTCTCCTATGGCTACACCTTC. J is TRBJ1-2 and V is TRBV2; possibly TRBD1 for D (6 bases). Germline V gene sequence: CDR1 SNHLY, CDR2 FYNNEI. The V end was cut by 3 bases, the J end by 4 bases, with 12 bases between. The CDR3 is 14 residues long.

The V gene is TRBV21-1, the J gene TRBJ2-1; the table's TRBD2 call for D was not verified on the DNA. TRBV21-1 is a known pseudogene. This CDR3 is built from 23 residues. The CDR3 sequence: CASSKTHREGLAGGPSSYNEQFF. The CDR3 DNA reads TGTGCCAGCAGCAAAACCCATCGGGAGGGACTAGCGGGAGGGCCCAGCTCCTACAATGAGCAGTTCTTC.